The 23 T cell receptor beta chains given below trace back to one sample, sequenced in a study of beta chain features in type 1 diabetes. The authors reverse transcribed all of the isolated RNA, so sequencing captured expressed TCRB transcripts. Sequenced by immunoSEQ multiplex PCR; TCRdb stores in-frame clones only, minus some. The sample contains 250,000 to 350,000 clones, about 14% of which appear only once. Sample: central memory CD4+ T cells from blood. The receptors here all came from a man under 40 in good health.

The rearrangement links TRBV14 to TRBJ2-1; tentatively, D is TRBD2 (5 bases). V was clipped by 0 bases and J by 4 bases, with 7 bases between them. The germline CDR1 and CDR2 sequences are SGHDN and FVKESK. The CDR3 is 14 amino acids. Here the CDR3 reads CASSQDRTYNEQFF. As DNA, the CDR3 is TGTGCCAGCAGCCAAGACCGGACTTACAATGAGCAGTTCTTC.

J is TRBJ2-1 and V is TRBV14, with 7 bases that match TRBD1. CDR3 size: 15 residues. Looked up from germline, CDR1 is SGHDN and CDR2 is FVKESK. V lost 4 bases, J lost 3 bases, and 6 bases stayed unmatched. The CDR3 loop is CASSLLGGSYNEQFF. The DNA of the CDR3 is TGTGCCAGCAGCCTCCTAGGGGGCAGCTACAATGAGCAGTTCTTC.

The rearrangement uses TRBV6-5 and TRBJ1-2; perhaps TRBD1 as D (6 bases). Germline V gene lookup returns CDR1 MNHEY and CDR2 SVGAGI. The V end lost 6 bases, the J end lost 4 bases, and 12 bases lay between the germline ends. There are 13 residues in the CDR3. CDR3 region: CASRVRQAYGYTF. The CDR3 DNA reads TGTGCCAGCAGAGTTCGACAGGCCTATGGCTACACCTTC.

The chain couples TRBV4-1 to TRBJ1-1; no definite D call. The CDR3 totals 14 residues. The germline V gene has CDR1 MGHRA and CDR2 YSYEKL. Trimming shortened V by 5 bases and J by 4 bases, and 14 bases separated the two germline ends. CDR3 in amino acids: CASSAPTRGTEAFF. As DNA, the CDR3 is TGCGCCAGCAGCGCTCCAACGCGGGGCACTGAAGCTTTCTTT.

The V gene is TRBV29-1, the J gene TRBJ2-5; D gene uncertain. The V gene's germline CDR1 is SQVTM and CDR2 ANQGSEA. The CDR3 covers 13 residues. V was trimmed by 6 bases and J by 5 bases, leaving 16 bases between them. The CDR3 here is CSVTTLGWETQYF. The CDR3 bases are TGCAGCGTCACAACGCTGGGGTGGGAGACCCAGTACTTC.

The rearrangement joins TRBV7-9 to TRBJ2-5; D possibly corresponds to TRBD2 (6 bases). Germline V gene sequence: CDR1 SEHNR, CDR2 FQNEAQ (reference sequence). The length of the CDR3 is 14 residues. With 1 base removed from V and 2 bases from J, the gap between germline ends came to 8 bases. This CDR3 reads CASSLGGLQETQYF. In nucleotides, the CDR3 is TGTGCCAGCAGCTTAGGGGGACTGCAAGAGACCCAGTACTTC.

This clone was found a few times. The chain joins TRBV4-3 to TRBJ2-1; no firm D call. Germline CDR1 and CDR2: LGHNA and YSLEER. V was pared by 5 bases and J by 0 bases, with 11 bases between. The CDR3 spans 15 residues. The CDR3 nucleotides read TGCGCCAGCAGCATCGGCCCCAGCTCCTACAATGAGCAGTTCTTC. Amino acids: CASSIGPSSYNEQFF.

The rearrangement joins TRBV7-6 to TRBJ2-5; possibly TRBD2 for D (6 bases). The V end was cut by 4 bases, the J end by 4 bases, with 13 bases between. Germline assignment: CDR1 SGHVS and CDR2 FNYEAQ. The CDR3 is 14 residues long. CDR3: CASSSDGAGETQYF. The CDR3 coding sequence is TGTGCCAGCAGCTCAGACGGAGCGGGAGAGACCCAGTACTTC.

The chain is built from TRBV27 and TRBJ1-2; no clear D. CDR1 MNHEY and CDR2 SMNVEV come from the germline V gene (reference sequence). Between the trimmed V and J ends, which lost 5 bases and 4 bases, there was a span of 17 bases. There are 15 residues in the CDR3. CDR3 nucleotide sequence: TGTGCCAGCAGTCCCTTTCGGCAGGAAGGCTATGGCTACACCTTC. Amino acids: CASSPFRQEGYGYTF.

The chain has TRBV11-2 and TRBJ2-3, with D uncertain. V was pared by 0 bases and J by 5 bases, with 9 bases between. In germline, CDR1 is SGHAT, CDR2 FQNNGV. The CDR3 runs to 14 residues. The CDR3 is CASSLEVGRDTQYF. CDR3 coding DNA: TGTGCCAGCAGCTTAGAAGTAGGGCGAGATACGCAGTATTTT.

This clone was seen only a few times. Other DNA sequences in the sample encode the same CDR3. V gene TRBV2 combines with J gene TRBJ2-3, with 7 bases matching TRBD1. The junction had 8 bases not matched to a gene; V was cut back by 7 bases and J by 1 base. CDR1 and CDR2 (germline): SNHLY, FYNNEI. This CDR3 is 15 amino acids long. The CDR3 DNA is TGTGCCAGCACCCGTGACAGGGTAGGCACAGATACGCAGTATTTT. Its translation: CASTRDRVGTDTQYF.

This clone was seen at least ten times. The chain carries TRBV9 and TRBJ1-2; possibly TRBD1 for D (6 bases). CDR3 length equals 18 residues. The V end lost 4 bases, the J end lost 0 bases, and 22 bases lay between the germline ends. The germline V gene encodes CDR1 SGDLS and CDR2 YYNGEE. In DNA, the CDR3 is TGTGCCAGCAGCCCGATGGGGACAATGCCTAGTCCTAACTATGGCTACACCTTC. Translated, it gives CASSPMGTMPSPNYGYTF.

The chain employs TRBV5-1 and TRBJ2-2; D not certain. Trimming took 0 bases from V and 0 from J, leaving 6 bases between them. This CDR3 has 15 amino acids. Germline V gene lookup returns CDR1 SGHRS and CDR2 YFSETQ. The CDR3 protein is CASSLGRTNTGELFF. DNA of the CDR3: TGCGCCAGCAGCTTGGGACGAACGAACACCGGGGAGCTGTTTTTT.

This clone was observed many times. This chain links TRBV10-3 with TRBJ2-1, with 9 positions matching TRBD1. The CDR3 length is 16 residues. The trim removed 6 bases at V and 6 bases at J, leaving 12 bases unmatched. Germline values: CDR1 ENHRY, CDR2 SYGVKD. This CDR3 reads CAISGRRDRVGNEQFF. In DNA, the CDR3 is TGTGCCATCAGCGGAAGGCGGGACAGGGTCGGCAATGAGCAGTTCTTC.

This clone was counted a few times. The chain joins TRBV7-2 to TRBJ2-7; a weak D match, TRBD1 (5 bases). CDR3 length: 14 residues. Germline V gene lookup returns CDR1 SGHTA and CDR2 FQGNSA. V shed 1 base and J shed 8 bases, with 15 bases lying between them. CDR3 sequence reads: CASSLDSAGYKQYV. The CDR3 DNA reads TGTGCCAGCAGCTTAGATTCTGCAGGGTATAAGCAGTACGTC.

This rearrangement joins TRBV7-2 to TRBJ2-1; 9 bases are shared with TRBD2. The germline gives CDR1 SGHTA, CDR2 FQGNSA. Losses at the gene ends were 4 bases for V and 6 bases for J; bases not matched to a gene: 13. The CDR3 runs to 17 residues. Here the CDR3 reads CASSSLLTDSGSNEQFF. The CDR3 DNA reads TGTGCCAGCAGCTCCCTCCTAACTGATAGCGGGAGCAATGAGCAGTTCTTC.

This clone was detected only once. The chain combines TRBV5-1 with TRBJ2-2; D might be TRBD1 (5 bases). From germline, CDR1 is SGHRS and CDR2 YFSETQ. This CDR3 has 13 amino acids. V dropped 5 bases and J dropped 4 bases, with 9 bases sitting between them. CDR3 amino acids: CASRQGTTGELFF. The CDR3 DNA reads TGCGCCAGCAGGCAGGGTACCACCGGGGAGCTGTTTTTT.

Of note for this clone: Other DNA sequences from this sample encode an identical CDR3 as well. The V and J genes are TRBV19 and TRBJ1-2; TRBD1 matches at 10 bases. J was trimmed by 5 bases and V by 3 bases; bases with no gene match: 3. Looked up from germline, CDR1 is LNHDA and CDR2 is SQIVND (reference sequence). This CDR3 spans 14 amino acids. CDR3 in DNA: TGTGCCAGTAGTATGGACAGGGGGAATTATGGCTACACCTTC. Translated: CASSMDRGNYGYTF. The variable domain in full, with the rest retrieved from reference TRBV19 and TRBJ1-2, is DGGITQSPKYLFRKEGQNVTLSCEQNLNHDAMYWYRQDPGQGLRLIYYSQIVNDFQKGDIAEGYSVSREKKESFPLTVTSAQKNPTAFYLCASSMDRGNYGYTFGSGTRLTVV.

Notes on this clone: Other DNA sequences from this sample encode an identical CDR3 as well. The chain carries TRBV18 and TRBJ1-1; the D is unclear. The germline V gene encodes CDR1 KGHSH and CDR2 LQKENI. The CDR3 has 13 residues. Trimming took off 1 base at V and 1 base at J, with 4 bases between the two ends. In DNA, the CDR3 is TGTGCCAGCTCACCACGCGGGAACACTGAAGCTTTCTTT. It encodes CASSPRGNTEAFF.

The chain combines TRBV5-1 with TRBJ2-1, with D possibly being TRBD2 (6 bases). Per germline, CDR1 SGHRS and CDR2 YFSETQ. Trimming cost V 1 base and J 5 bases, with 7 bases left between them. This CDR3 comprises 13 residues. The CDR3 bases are TGCGCCAGCAGCTTGTGGACTAACAATGAGCAGTTCTTC. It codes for CASSLWTNNEQFF. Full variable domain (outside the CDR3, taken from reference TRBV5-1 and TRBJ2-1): KAGVTQTPRYLIKTRGQQVTLSCSPISGHRSVSWYQQTPGQGLQFLFEYFSETQRNKGNFPGRFSGRQFSNSRSEMNVSTLELGDSALYLCASSLWTNNEQFFGPGTRLTVL.

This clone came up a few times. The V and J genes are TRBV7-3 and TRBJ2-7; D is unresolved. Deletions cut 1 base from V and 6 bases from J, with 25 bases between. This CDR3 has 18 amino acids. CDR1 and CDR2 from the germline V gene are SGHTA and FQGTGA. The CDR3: CASSLMLIGNSPPSEQYV. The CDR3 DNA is TGTGCCAGCAGCTTAATGCTGATCGGAAATTCCCCGCCATCCGAGCAGTACGTC.

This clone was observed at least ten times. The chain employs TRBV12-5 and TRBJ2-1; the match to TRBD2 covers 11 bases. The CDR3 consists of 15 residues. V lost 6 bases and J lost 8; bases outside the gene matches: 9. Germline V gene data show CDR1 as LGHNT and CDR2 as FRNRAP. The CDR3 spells CASGPLAGGPHEQFF. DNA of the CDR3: TGTGCTAGTGGACCGCTAGCGGGAGGACCCCATGAGCAGTTCTTC.

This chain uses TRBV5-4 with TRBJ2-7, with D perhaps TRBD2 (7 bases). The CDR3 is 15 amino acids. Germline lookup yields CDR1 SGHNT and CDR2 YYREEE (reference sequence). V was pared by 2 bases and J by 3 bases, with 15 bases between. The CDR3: CASSFTGGGRYEQYF. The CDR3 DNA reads TGTGCCAGCAGCTTTACAGGCGGGGGCCGCTACGAGCAGTACTTC.